One sample yielded the 13 T cell receptor beta chains listed below, sequenced in a study of PD-1 blockade in classical Hodgkin lymphoma. Relapse after autologous stem cell transplantation occurred in every patient, and brentuximab vedotin exposure varied. This table comes from immunoSEQ multiplex PCR, and its TCRdb copy is limited to in-frame clones, with some not included. The data show about 150,000 clones, approximately 72% seen once. This sample comprised peripheral blood mononuclear cells (PBMCs), obtained before the second cycle of nivolumab. The receptor source for this set is a human donor with classical Hodgkin lymphoma.

V usage is TRBV2 and J usage is TRBJ2-1, with D unresolved. V was cut by 7 bases and J by 0 bases, with 7 bases left in between. Germline-derived CDR1 and CDR2 are SNHLY and FYNNEI. The CDR3 length is 13 residues. CDR3 DNA: TGTGCCAGCATGGATACCTCCTACAATGAGCAGTTCTTC. Amino acid sequence: CASMDTSYNEQFF.

The chain carries TRBV9 and TRBJ2-2, with TRBD2 as a possible D gene (5 bases). The V end was cut by 0 bases, the J end by 5 bases, with 11 bases between. Germline V gene lookup returns CDR1 SGDLS and CDR2 YYNGEE. The CDR3 loop spans 15 amino acids. The CDR3 DNA follows: TGTGCCAGCAGCGTAGTACTTGGGGAGACCGGGGAGCTGTTTTTT. It specifies CASSVVLGETGELFF.

V gene TRBV6-6 combines with J gene TRBJ2-3; possibly TRBD2 for D (7 bases). From germline, CDR1 is MNHNY and CDR2 SVGAGI (reference sequence). The V end was cut by 6 bases, the J end by 1 base, with 14 bases between. This CDR3 is built from 15 residues. The CDR3 nucleotides read TGTGCCAGCAGCCCCCTGGGGGGGCGCACAGATACGCAGTATTTT. This encodes CASSPLGGRTDTQYF.

V usage is TRBV5-4 and J usage is TRBJ2-3, with D perhaps TRBD1 or TRBD2 (5 bases each). Germline V gene data show CDR1 as SGHNT and CDR2 as YYREEE (reference sequence). Between the trimmed V and J ends, which lost 4 bases and 3 bases, there was a span of 12 bases. The CDR3 consists of 14 residues. This chain's CDR3 is CASSPVEGTDTQYF. The CDR3, as DNA: TGTGCCAGCAGCCCGGTCGAGGGGACAGATACGCAGTATTTT.

This clone was picked up a small number of times. The chain has TRBV6-4 and TRBJ2-3; TRBD2 aligns across 8 bases. J gave up 1 base and V 5 bases, and 2 bases lay outside the gene matches. The CDR3 length is 14 residues. The germline V gene encodes CDR1 MRHNA and CDR2 SNTAGT. The CDR3 reads CASSSAGGTDTQYF. Here the CDR3 DNA reads TGTGCCAGCAGTTCAGCGGGGGGCACAGATACGCAGTATTTT.

This chain links TRBV7-9 with TRBJ1-5, with a possible D match to TRBD1 (5 bases). Looked up from germline, CDR1 is SEHNR and CDR2 is FQNEAQ (reference sequence). With 5 bases removed from V and 6 bases from J, the gap between germline ends came to 17 bases. This CDR3 comprises 15 residues. CDR3 DNA: TGTGCCAGCAGCAGGGCGGGGGGGGAAGGTCAGCCCCAGCATTTT. Translated: CASSRAGGEGQPQHF.

This clone has a handful of counts. The chain has TRBV18 and TRBJ2-1; 10 bases line up with TRBD1. Looked up from germline, CDR1 is KGHSH and CDR2 is LQKENI. The CDR3 is made up of 15 amino acids. After removal of 6 bases from V and 4 bases from J, the junction contained 6 bases not matched to a gene. CDR3 residues: CASSPPGQGYNEQFF. CDR3 DNA: TGTGCCAGCTCGCCTCCGGGACAGGGGTACAATGAGCAGTTCTTC. Drawing the rest from reference TRBV18 and TRBJ2-1, the complete variable domain is NAGVMQNPRHLVRRRGQEARLRCSPMKGHSHVYWYRQLPEEGLKFMVYLQKENIIDESGMPKERFSAEFPKEGPSILRIQQVVRGDSAAYFCASSPPGQGYNEQFFGPGTRLTVL.

This clone occurred once. The chain employs TRBV28 and TRBJ2-1, with D uncertain. Trimming took 3 bases from V and 0 from J, leaving 6 bases between them. Germline CDR1 reads MDHEN; CDR2 reads SYDVKM. There are 14 residues in the CDR3. CDR3 protein: CASSFTNSYNEQFF. The DNA of the CDR3 is TGTGCCAGCAGTTTCACCAACTCCTACAATGAGCAGTTCTTC.

This clone was counted a few times. The chain is built from TRBV6-5 and TRBJ1-4; no definite D call. This CDR3 has 15 residues. Per germline, CDR1 MNHEY and CDR2 SVGAGI. Trimming left V 2 bases short and J 8 bases short, with 15 bases between. CDR3 loop: CASSYGPVAREKLFF. DNA for the CDR3: TGTGCCAGCAGTTACGGACCAGTTGCTAGGGAAAAACTGTTTTTT.

Regarding this clone: Its ends do not fully match the called genes, so a read error is possible. The chain is built from TRBV19 and TRBJ2-7; either TRBD1 or TRBD2 may fit D (5 bases each). The CDR3 totals 13 residues. Germline-derived CDR1 and CDR2 are LNHDA and SQIVND (reference sequence). Here the CDR3 reads CAGSTASGGEQYF. The DNA of the CDR3 is TGTGCCGGTAGTACCGCAAGTGGGGGCGAGCAGTACTTC.

This clone was seen just once. The chain carries TRBV28 and TRBJ2-7; D unresolved. V was pared by 2 bases and J by 3 bases, with 2 bases between. The CDR3 consists of 11 residues. Looked up from germline, CDR1 is MDHEN and CDR2 is SYDVKM. The CDR3 spells CASSLLYEQYF. The CDR3 DNA sequence: TGTGCCAGCAGTTTACTCTACGAGCAGTACTTC.

This chain joins TRBV11-3 and TRBJ2-7, with 7 positions matching TRBD2. Germline V gene data show CDR1 as SGHNT and CDR2 as YENEEA. CDR3 length: 13 residues. The ends lost 5 bases at V and 6 bases at J; junction bases unmatched: 7. The CDR3 bases are TGTGCCAGCAGCCCCAGAGCTAGCGGCGAGCAGTACTTC. The encoded protein is CASSPRASGEQYF.

The chain recombines TRBV7-3 with TRBJ1-1; D gene ambiguous. V dropped 0 bases and J dropped 10 bases, with 12 bases sitting between them. The CDR3 covers 13 residues. Germline CDR1 is SGHTA and CDR2 is FQGTGA. The CDR3: CASSLTPVLGAFF. DNA of the CDR3: TGTGCCAGCAGCTTAACCCCCGTATTAGGAGCTTTCTTT.